The clone carrying this T cell receptor beta chain was counted ten times or more. The record originates from a study of regulatory T cells in long-lasting Graves disease. Germline V lookup: CDR1 SGHRS, CDR2 YFSETQ. The CDR3 loop spans 13 amino acids. V dropped 0 bases and J dropped 3 bases, with 6 bases sitting between them. Stated time point: newly diagnosed GD, antithyroid drugs for less than 3 months. Scientists built the TCR library using RNA that was extracted from PBMCs. iRepertoire HTBI primers and Arm-PCR of CDR3 regions built TCR beta libraries. One entry per CDR3 protein results from TCRdb running MiXCR on the multiplex PCR reads. This sample has some 240,000 distinct CDR3 sequences; around 19% occur once, and the top ten carry 12%. This same sample was also part of a study on T cells in Graves' hyperthyroidism and ophthalmopathy. According to that study: With a duration under 2 months, the hyperthyroidism was newly diagnosed in patients aged 18 to 65.

This chain links TRBV5-1 with TRBJ1-2; D is undetermined. This clonotype was sampled from a woman in her 30s with Graves disease. The sequencing used peripheral blood mononuclear cells (PBMCs), collected at new diagnosis, from a patient treated with antithyroid drugs. The CDR3 spells CASSLDGYYGYTF. CDR3 sequence (DNA): TGCGCCAGCAGCTTGGACGGCTACTATGGCTACACCTTC.